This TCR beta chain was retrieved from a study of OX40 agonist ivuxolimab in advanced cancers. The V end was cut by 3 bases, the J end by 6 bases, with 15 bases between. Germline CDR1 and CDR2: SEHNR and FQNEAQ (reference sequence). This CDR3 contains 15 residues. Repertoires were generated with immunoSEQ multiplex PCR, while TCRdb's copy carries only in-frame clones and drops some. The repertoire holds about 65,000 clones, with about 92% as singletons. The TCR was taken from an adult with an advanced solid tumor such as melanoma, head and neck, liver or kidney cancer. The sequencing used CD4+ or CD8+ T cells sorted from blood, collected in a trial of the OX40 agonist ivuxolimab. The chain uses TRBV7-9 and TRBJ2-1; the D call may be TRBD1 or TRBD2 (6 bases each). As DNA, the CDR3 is TGTGCCAGCAGCTTGGACGGGGGCCCCAGCAATGAGCAGTTCTTC. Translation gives CASSLDGGPSNEQFF.